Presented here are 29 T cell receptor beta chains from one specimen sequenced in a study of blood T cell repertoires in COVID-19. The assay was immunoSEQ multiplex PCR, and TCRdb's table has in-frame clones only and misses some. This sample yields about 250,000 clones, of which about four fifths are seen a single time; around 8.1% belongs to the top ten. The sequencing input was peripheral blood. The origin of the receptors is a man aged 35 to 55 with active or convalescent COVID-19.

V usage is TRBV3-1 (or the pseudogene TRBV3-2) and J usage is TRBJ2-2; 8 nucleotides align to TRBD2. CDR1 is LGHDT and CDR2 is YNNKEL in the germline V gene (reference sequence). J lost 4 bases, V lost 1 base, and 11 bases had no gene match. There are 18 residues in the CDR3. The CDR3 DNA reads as TGTGCCAGCAGCCAAGGATGGGCAGCGGGAGCCCCCACCGGGGAGCTGTTTTTT. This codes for CASSQGWAAGAPTGELFF.

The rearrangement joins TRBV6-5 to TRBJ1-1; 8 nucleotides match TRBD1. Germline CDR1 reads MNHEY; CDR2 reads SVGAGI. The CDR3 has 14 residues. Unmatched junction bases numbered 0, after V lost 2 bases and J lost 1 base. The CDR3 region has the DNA TGTGCCAGCAGTTACGACAGGGGGAACACTGAAGCTTTCTTT. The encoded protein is CASSYDRGNTEAFF.

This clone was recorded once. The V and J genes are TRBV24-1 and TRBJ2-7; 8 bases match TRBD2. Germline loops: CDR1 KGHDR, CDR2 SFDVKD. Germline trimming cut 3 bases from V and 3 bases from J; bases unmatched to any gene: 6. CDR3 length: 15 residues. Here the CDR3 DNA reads TGTGCCACCAGTGATATGAACGCGGGGGGCTACGAGCAGTACTTC. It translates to CATSDMNAGGYEQYF.

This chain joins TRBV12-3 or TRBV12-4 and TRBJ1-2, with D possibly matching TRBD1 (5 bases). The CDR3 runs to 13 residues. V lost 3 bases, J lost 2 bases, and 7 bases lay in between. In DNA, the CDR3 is TGTGCCAGCAGTTTCCCAGGGAACTATGGCTACACCTTC. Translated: CASSFPGNYGYTF.

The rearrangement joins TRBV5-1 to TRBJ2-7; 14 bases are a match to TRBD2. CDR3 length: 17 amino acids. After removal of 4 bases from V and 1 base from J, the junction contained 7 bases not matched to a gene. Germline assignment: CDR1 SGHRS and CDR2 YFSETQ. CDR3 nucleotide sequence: TGCGCCAGCAGCCCTGGACTAGCGGGAGGCCATTCCTACGAGCAGTACTTC. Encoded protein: CASSPGLAGGHSYEQYF. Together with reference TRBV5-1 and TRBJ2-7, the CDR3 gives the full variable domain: KAGVTQTPRYLIKTRGQQVTLSCSPISGHRSVSWYQQTPGQGLQFLFEYFSETQRNKGNFPGRFSGRQFSNSRSEMNVSTLELGDSALYLCASSPGLAGGHSYEQYFGPGTRLTVT.

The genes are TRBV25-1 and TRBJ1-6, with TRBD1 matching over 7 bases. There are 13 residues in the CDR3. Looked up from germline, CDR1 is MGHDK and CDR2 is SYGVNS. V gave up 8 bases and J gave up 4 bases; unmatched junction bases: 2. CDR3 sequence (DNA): TGTGCCAGCCGGGACAGTTATAATTCACCCCTCCACTTT. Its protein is CASRDSYNSPLHF.

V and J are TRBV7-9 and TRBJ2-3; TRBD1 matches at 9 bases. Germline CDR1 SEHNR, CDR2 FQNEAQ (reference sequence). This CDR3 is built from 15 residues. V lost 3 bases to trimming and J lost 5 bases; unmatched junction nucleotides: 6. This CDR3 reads CASSFYRGREDTQYF. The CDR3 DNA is TGTGCCAGCAGCTTTTACAGGGGGCGGGAAGATACGCAGTATTTT.

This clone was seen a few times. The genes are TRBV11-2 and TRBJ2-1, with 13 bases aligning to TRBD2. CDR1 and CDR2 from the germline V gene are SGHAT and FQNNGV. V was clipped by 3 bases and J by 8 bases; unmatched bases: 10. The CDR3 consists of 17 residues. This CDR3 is CASSFTRTSGGIDEQFF. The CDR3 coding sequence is TGTGCCAGCAGCTTCACCCGGACTAGCGGGGGTATAGATGAGCAGTTCTTC.

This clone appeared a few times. CDR3 residues: CASNQAGSGYTF. DNA for the CDR3: TGTGCCAGCAACCAAGCAGGGTCTGGCTACACCTTC. The V and J genes are TRBV12-3 or TRBV12-4 and TRBJ1-2; TRBD1 is a possible D gene (5 bases). This CDR3 comprises 12 residues. V lost 7 bases and J lost 7, with 13 bases in between.

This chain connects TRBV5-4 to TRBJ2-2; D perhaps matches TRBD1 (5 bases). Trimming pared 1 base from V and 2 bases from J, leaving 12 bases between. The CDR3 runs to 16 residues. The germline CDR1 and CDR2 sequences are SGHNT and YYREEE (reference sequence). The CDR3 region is CASSLLRTLNTGELFF. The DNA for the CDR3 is TGTGCCAGCAGCTTGTTGAGGACACTCAACACCGGGGAGCTGTTTTTT.

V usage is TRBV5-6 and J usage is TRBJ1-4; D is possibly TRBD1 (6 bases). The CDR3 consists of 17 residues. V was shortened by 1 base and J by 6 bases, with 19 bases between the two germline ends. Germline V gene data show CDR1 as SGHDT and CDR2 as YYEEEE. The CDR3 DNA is TGTGCCAGCAGCTTGTTAATAACGGGACAAATAGATGAAAAACTGTTTTTT. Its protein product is CASSLLITGQIDEKLFF.

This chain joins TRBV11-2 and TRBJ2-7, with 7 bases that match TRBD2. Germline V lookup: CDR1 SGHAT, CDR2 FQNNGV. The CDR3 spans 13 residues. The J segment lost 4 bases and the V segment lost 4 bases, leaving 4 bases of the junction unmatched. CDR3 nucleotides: TGTGCCAGCAGCTGGGGGGGTGCGTACGAGCAGTACTTC. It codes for CASSWGGAYEQYF. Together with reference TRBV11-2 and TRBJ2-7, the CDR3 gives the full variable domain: EAGVAQSPRYKIIEKRQSVAFWCNPISGHATLYWYQQILGQGPKLLIQFQNNGVVDDSQLPKDRFSAERLKGVDSTLKIQPAKLEDSAVYLCASSWGGAYEQYFGPGTRLTVT.

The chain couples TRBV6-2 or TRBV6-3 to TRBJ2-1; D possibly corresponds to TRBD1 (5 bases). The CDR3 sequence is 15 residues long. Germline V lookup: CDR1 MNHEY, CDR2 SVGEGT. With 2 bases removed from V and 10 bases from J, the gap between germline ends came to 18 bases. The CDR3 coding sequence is TGTGCCAGCAGTTACACAGGCCAGAATTCGGAAGAGCAGTTCTTC. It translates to CASSYTGQNSEEQFF.

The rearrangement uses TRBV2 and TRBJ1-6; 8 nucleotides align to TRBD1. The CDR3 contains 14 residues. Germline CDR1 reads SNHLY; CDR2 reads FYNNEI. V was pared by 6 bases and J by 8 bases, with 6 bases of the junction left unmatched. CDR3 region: CASSGQGAYSPLHF. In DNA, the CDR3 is TGTGCCAGCAGCGGACAGGGCGCGTATTCACCCCTCCACTTT.

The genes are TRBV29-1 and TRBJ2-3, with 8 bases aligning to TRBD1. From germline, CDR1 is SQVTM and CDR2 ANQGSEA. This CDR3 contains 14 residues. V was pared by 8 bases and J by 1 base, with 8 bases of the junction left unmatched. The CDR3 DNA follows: TGCAGCTCGACCGGGGGACAGGGCACAGATACGCAGTATTTT. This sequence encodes CSSTGGQGTDTQYF.

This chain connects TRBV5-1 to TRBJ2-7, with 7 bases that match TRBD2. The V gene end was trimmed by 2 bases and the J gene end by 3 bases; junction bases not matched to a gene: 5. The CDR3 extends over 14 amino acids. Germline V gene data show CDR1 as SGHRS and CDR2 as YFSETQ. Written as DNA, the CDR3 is TGCGCCAGCAGCTTTGGACGGGGGGACTACGAGCAGTACTTC. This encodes CASSFGRGDYEQYF.

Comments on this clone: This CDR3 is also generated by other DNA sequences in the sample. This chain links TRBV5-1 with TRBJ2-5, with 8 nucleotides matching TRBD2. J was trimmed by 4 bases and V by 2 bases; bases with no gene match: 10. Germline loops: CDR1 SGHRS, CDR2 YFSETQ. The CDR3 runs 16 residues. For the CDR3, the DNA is TGCGCCAGCAGCTTCGGCGGGGGGCCGGGGGGAGAGACCCAGTACTTC. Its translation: CASSFGGGPGGETQYF.

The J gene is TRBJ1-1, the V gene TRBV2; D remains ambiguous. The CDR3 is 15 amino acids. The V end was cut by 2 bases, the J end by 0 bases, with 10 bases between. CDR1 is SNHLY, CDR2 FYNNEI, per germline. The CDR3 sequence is CASSEMETLNTEAFF. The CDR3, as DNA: TGTGCCAGCAGTGAAATGGAGACGTTGAACACTGAAGCTTTCTTT.

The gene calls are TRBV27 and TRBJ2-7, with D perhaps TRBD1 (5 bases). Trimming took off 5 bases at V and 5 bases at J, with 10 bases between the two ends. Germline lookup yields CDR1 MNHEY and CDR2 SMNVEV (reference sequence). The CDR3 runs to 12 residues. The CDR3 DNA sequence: TGTGCCAGCAGTCATACAGGTCACGAGCAGTACTTC. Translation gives CASSHTGHEQYF.

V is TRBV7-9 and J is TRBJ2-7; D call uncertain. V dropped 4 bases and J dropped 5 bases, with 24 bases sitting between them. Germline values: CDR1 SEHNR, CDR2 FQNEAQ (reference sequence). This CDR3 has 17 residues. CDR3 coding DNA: TGTGCCAGCAGCTCACCCGGCCTTGCCCTCCGACAACACGAGCAGTACTTC. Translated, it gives CASSSPGLALRQHEQYF.

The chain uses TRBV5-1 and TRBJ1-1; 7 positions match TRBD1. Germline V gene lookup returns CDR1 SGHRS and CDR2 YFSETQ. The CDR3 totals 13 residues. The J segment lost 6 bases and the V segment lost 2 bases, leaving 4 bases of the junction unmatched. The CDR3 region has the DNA TGCGCCAGCAGCTTTCGCAGGGGGGCTGAAGCTTTCTTT. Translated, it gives CASSFRRGAEAFF.

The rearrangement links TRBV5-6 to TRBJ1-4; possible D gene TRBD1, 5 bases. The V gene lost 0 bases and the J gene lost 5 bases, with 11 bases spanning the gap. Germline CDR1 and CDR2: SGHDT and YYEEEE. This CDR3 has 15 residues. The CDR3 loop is CASSLEERGNEKLFF. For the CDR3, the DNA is TGTGCCAGCAGCTTGGAGGAAAGGGGAAATGAAAAACTGTTTTTT.

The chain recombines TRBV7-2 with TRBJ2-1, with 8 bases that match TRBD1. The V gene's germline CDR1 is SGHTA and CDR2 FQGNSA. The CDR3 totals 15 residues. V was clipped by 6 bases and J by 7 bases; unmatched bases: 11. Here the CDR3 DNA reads TGTGCCAGCAGGAGCCGGGACAGGCTCCTTAATGAGCAGTTCTTC. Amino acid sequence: CASRSRDRLLNEQFF.

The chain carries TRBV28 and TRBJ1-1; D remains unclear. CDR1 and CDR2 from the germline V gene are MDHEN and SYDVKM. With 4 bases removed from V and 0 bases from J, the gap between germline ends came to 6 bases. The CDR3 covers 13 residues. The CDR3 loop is CASSSRLNTEAFF. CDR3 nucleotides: TGTGCCAGCAGTTCACGGTTGAACACTGAAGCTTTCTTT.

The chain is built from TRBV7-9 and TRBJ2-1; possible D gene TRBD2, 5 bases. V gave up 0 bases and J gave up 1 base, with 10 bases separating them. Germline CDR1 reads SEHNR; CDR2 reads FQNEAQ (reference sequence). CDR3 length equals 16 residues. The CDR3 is CASSLALGRSYNEQFF. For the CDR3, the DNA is TGTGCCAGCAGCTTAGCCCTGGGGAGATCCTACAATGAGCAGTTCTTC.

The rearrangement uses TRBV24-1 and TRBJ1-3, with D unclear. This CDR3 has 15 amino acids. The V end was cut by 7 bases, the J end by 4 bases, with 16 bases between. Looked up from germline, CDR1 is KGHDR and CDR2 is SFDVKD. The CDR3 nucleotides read TGTGCCACCAGGGCTTCGGGGTCGGCCGGAAACACCATATATTTT. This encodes CATRASGSAGNTIYF.

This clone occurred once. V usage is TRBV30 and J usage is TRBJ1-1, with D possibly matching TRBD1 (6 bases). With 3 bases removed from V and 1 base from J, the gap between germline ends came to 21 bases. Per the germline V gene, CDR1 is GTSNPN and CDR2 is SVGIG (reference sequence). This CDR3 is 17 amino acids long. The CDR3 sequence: CAWRLVKERGGNTEAFF. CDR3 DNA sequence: TGTGCCTGGAGATTAGTGAAGGAGAGGGGGGGGAACACTGAAGCTTTCTTT.

The CDR3 region is CASSIAAFSGANVLTF. The DNA for the CDR3 is TGTGCCAGTAGTATTGCGGCATTCTCTGGGGCCAACGTCCTGACTTTC. This sequence joins TRBV19 and TRBJ2-6; no firm D call. Per germline, CDR1 LNHDA and CDR2 SQIVND (reference sequence). The CDR3 sequence is 16 residues long. The V end lost 3 bases, the J end lost 0 bases, and 9 bases lay between the germline ends.

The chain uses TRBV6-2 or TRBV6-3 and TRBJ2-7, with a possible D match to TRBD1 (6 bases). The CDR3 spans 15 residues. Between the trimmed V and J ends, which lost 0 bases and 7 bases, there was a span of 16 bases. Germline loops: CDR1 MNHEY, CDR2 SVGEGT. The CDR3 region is CASSYSIGGSDEQYF. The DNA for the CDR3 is TGTGCCAGCAGTTACTCGATAGGGGGAAGCGATGAGCAGTACTTC.